Given below is one TCR beta chain in context. Its specificity is unknown. Using genomic DNA as the template, TCR beta VDJ and CDR3 profiling was carried out. TCRdb reprocessed the reads via MiXCR and lists one record per CDR3 protein. The table includes approximately 180,000 distinct CDR3 sequences, roughly 48% detected once. This specimen belongs to a study of CD8+CD57+ T cells in acquired aplastic anemia. General study results and limits: Controls did not differ significantly from patients in CD8+ Simpson's diversity. In common between the patients and the controls were approximately 28 CD8+ CDR3 sequences.

CDR3 length: 13 amino acids. Trimming pared 10 bases from V and 5 bases from J, leaving 18 bases between. Germline lookup yields CDR1 ENHRY and CDR2 SYGVKD. By flow cytometry, patients selected for sequencing had shown an expansion of CD8+CD57+ cells. Patients had undergone no therapy by the time their blood was sampled. V is TRBV10-3 and J is TRBJ2-7, with D perhaps assigned TRBD1 or TRBD2 (7 bases each). This clonotype originated in a human donor with aplastic anemia. The sequenced material came from sorted CD4+, CD8+, or CD8+CD57+ T cells (not recorded which) from PBMCs. DNA of the CDR3: TGTGCCAGCAGCTACAGGGGAGGGGACGAGCAGTACTTC. It encodes CASSYRGGDEQYF.